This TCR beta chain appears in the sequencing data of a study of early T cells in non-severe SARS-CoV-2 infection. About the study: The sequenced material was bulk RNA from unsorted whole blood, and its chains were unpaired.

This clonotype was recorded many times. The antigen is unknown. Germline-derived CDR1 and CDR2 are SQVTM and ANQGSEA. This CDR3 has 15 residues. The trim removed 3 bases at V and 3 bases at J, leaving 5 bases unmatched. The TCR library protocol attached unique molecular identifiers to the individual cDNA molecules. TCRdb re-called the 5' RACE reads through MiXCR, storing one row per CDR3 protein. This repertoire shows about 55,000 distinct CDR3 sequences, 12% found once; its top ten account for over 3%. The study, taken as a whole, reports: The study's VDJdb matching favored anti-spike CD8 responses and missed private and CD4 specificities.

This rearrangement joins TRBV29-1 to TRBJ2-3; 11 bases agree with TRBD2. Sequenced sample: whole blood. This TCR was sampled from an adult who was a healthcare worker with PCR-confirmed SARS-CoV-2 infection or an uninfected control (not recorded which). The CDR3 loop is CSVEASGRRTDTQYF. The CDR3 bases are TGCAGCGTTGAGGCTAGCGGGAGGCGGACAGATACGCAGTATTTT.